A selection of T cell receptor beta chains follows, all from one sample in a study of a mutant IDH1 vaccine in newly diagnosed glioma. Repertoires were generated with immunoSEQ multiplex PCR, while TCRdb's copy carries only in-frame clones and drops some. Here the sample spans around 120,000 clones, 80% being singletons. No cognate antigen is known for these TCRs. This sample comprised PBMCs, obtained from a glioma patient whose treatment included an IDH1 peptide vaccine. These receptors were taken from a man aged 40-55 years with glioma. The CDR3 runs from the conserved cysteine through the conserved F or W. The D gene is left open where the match is weak. The size entry is marked missing in some rows and otherwise reads once, few, many or a size class.

TRBV4-3,TRBJ2-7,NA,NA,TGCGCCAGCAGCCAAAACGGGCCTCCCTACGAGCAGTACTTC,CASSQNGPPYEQYF
TRBV7-8,TRBJ2-1,few,NA,TGTGCCAGCAGCTTAAGGACAAATTACAATGAGCAGTTCTTC,CASSLRTNYNEQFF
TRBV30,TRBJ2-2,NA,NA,TGTGCCTGGAGGGTGCGGGGACGACACGGGGAGCTGTTTTTT,CAWRVRGRHGELFF
TRBV7-9,TRBJ2-5,NA,NA,TGTGCCAGCAGCTTTAGGGAGACCCAGTACTTC,CASSFRETQYF
TRBV2,TRBJ1-3,NA,NA,TGTGCCAGCAGTGAGAACCCCGTTGGGCCGCCTGGAAACACCATATATTTT,CASSENPVGPPGNTIYF
TRBV7-2,TRBJ2-2,NA,TRBD1,TGTGCCAGCAGCGGGAGGACAGGGGGTAACACCGGGGAGCTGTTTTTT,CASSGRTGGNTGELFF
TRBV18,TRBJ2-1,few,TRBD2,TGTGCCAGCTCACCGACTAGCGGGGCAACCGAGCAGTTCTTC,CASSPTSGATEQFF
TRBV7-9,TRBJ2-7,few,NA,TGTGCCAGCAGCTTAGGCAGATCCTACGAGCAGTACTTC,CASSLGRSYEQYF
TRBV6-4,TRBJ2-1,NA,TRBD1,TGTGCCAGCAGTGACTCTCCGACAGGGGGCTTCTACAATGAGCAGTTCTTC,CASSDSPTGGFYNEQFF
TRBV15,TRBJ2-1,NA,TRBD1,TGTGCCACCAGCAGAGGATCGGCAGGGACAGGCCTAAGCTCCTACAATGAGCAGTTCTTC,CATSRGSAGTGLSSYNEQFF
TRBV27,TRBJ2-7,NA,NA,TGTGCCAGCAGTCCGGGACGTCTCCCGGCCTACGAGCAGTACTTC,CASSPGRLPAYEQYF
TRBV7-6,TRBJ2-1,NA,TRBD1,TGTGCCAGCAGCTTAGGGGCCCTCCCAGGGGGCATCTACAATGAGCAGTTCTTC,CASSLGALPGGIYNEQFF
TRBV7-2,TRBJ2-3,NA,NA,TGTGCCAGCAGCCCAACCCCAGGGATCCGGACAGATACGCAGTATTTT,CASSPTPGIRTDTQYF
TRBV14,TRBJ1-6,NA,NA,TGTGCCAGCAGTAGTGGGAATTCACCCCTCCACTTT,CASSSGNSPLHF
TRBV19,TRBJ2-7,NA,TRBD1,TGTGCCAGTAGCCCGGGACAGGGCCCCTACGAGCAGTACTTC,CASSPGQGPYEQYF
TRBV28,TRBJ2-1,NA,NA,TGTGCCAGCAGTTCGCTAGGACTACCGACCCGCAATGAGCAGTTCTTC,CASSSLGLPTRNEQFF
TRBV5-1,TRBJ2-3,NA,TRBD2,TGCGCCAGCAGCTTGACTAGCGGGGTTATAGATACGCAGTATTTT,CASSLTSGVIDTQYF
TRBV28,TRBJ2-7,few,NA,TGTGCCAGCAGTGTTCGGGCAGAGCAGTACTTC,CASSVRAEQYF
TRBV30,TRBJ2-1,NA,NA,TGTGCCGGTGAATACCGCTTAACGGGGAGGTACAATGAGCAGTTCTTC,CAGEYRLTGRYNEQFF
TRBV11-2,TRBJ1-3,few,NA,TGTGCCAGCAGCCCTACTCGGACTGGAAACACCATATATTTT,CASSPTRTGNTIYF
TRBV4-1,TRBJ1-1,NA,NA,TGCGCCAGCAGCCAAGATCTTCGGGGGTACACTGAAGCTTTCTTT,CASSQDLRGYTEAFF
TRBV19,TRBJ2-1,NA,NA,TGTGCCAGTAGTGAGGGGTATGAGCAGTTCTTC,CASSEGYEQFF
TRBV5-1,TRBJ2-7,NA,TRBD1,TGCGCCAGCAGCGCAGGGACAGGGGGTAACGAGCAGTACTTC,CASSAGTGGNEQYF
TRBV15,TRBJ2-7,NA,TRBD2,TGTGCCACCAGCGGAAGGGACAGCATACAAACTAGCGGGGGCCCTCGGGGCGAGCAGTACTTC,CATSGRDSIQTSGGPRGEQYF
TRBV19,TRBJ2-7,NA,NA,TGTGCCAGTAGCACCGGCTGGGGGGCCGACGAGCAGTACTTC,CASSTGWGADEQYF
TRBV19,TRBJ2-6,few,NA,TGTGCCAGTAGTGCGGAGGGTGTTACTTCTGGGGCCAACGTCCTGACTTTC,CASSAEGVTSGANVLTF
TRBV11-2,TRBJ2-7,NA,NA,TGTGCCAGCAGCTTAGGGGGGGCTACCTACGAGCAGTACTTC,CASSLGGATYEQYF
TRBV19,TRBJ2-7,NA,NA,TGTGCCAGTAGTCCCCCCGGGCAGGGGTGGAAGCAGTACTTC,CASSPPGQGWKQYF
TRBV19,TRBJ1-2,NA,NA,TGTGCCAGTAGTATATCTTCTAGGGCCGACAATGGCTACACCTTC,CASSISSRADNGYTF
TRBV9,TRBJ1-3,NA,NA,TGTGCCAGCAGCGTAGGGGACACCATATATTTT,CASSVGDTIYF
TRBV6-1,TRBJ1-5,NA,NA,TGTGCCAGCAGTCCTACAGGGCGGCAGCCCCAGCATTTT,CASSPTGRQPQHF
TRBV11-2,TRBJ2-1,NA,NA,TGTGCCAGCAGCTTAGTAGTTTCCAATGAGCAGTTCTTC,CASSLVVSNEQFF
TRBV5-1,TRBJ2-1,NA,TRBD2,TGCGCCAGCAGCTCTAGCGGGGCTTACAATGAGCAGTTCTTC,CASSSSGAYNEQFF
TRBV19,TRBJ1-4,NA,NA,TGTGCCAGTACCGATCCCGGGGGGAAGTATGGTGAAAAACTGTTTTTT,CASTDPGGKYGEKLFF
TRBV6-5,TRBJ1-4,NA,NA,TGTGCCAGCAGTGCCGGGGAGGGGAAAGGGGAAAAACTGTTTTTT,CASSAGEGKGEKLFF
TRBV21-1,TRBJ2-2,few,NA,TGTGCCAGCAGCAAAAATTGCAAAGGGATAGCCGGGGAGCTGTTTTTT,CASSKNCKGIAGELFF
TRBV5-1,TRBJ2-7,few,NA,TGCGCCAGCAACCTTAAGGGGCCCTCCTACGAGCAGTACTTC,CASNLKGPSYEQYF
TRBV2,TRBJ2-7,NA,NA,TGTGCCAGCAGTGAGATAGGCGGTCCCTACGAGCAGTACTTC,CASSEIGGPYEQYF
TRBV6-1,TRBJ2-3,NA,TRBD1,TGTGCCAGCAGCCTACAGGGGAGCACAGATACGCAGTATTTT,CASSLQGSTDTQYF
TRBV28,TRBJ1-2,once,NA,TGTGCCAGCAGTTTGTTCGCGGGGGACTATGGCTACACCTTC,CASSLFAGDYGYTF
TRBV5-5,TRBJ2-2,NA,TRBD1,TGTGCCAGTAGCCCCCCGGGACAGGGGAACACCGGGGAGCTGTTTTTT,CASSPPGQGNTGELFF
TRBV18,TRBJ2-7,NA,NA,TGTGCCAGCTCACCGACGGAGTCCTACGAGCAGTACTTC,CASSPTESYEQYF
TRBV13,TRBJ2-7,NA,NA,TGTGCCAGCAGCTCAAGGGTCCACGAGCAGTACTTC,CASSSRVHEQYF
TRBV15,TRBJ1-4,NA,NA,TGTGCCACCGATAAGGACGGCCGAAGTGGACTGTTTTTT,CATDKDGRSGLFF
TRBV29-1,TRBJ2-5,once,NA,TGCAGCGTTGATGATCCGTACCAAGAGACCCAGTACTTC,CSVDDPYQETQYF
TRBV9,TRBJ2-6,NA,NA,TGTGCCAGCAGCCCGGGATCGCTCGGGGCCAACGTCCTGACTTTC,CASSPGSLGANVLTF
TRBV18,TRBJ2-5,NA,TRBD2,TGTGCCAGCTCACCGGTCCCTAGCGGGAGAGGACAAGAGACCCAGTACTTC,CASSPVPSGRGQETQYF
TRBV5-5,TRBJ2-3,NA,NA,TGTGCCAGCAGCTTGAAAGGCACAGATACGCAGTATTTT,CASSLKGTDTQYF
TRBV7-8,TRBJ2-7,NA,NA,TGTGCCAGCAGCTTAGCCCTGACAGGGAGGGACTCCTACGAGCAGTACTTC,CASSLALTGRDSYEQYF
TRBV5-4,TRBJ1-2,NA,NA,TGTGCCAGCAGCTTGCGTATAGGGCTTTATGGCTACACCTTC,CASSLRIGLYGYTF
TRBV6-5,TRBJ2-2,few,NA,TGTGCCAGCGTAGGCGGTCCCGGGGAGCTGTTTTTT,CASVGGPGELFF
TRBV30,TRBJ2-7,NA,TRBD1,TGTGCCTGGATGCGGACAGGGGGGTACGAGCAGTACTTC,CAWMRTGGYEQYF
TRBV19,TRBJ2-3,once,TRBD1,TGTGCCAGTAGTGGGGACAGCCGCACAGATACGCAGTATTTT,CASSGDSRTDTQYF
TRBV2,TRBJ1-5,few,NA,TGTGCCAGCAGTTCCAGCTGGGACAATCAGCCCCAGCATTTT,CASSSSWDNQPQHF